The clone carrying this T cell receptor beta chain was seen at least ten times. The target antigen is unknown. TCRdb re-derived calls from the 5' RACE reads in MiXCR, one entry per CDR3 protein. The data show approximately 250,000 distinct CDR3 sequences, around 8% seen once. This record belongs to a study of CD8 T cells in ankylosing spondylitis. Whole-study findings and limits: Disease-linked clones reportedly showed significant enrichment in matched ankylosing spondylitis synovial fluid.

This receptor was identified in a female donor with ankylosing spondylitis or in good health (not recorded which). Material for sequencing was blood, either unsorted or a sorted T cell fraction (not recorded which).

The CDR3 loop reads CASSLASRGSVLNTGELFF. CDR3 DNA: TGTGCCAGCAGCTTAGCAAGCAGGGGCAGTGTATTGAACACCGGGGAGCTGTTTTTT. The rearrangement joins TRBV7-8 to TRBJ2-2; perhaps TRBD1 as D (6 bases). Trimming took 0 bases from V and 1 from J, leaving 18 bases between them. There are 19 residues in the CDR3. The germline CDR1 and CDR2 sequences are SGHVS and FQNEAQ. Using reference TRBV7-8 and TRBJ2-2 for the parts outside the CDR3, the full variable domain is GAGVSQSPRYKVAKRGQDVALRCDPISGHVSLFWYQQALGQGPEFLTYFQNEAQLDKSGLPSDRFFAERPEGSVSTLKIQRTQQEDSAVYLCASSLASRGSVLNTGELFFGEGSRLTVL.